This TCR beta chain came from a study of a mutant IDH1 vaccine in newly diagnosed glioma. Study information: Beginning 4-6 weeks after radiotherapy alone, or with temozolomide cycles, vaccination took place. Study-level points and caveats: Seemingly, pseudoprogression had no relation to changes in the top peripheral T cell clonotypes.

Noted time point: week 47, end of study. Every vaccine dose comprised 300 ug of mutant IDH1 20-mer peptide plus topical imiquimod. As for this clone: Its antigen is not identified.

The germline V gene encodes CDR1 SGDLS and CDR2 YYNGEE. The CDR3 contains 19 residues. The trim removed 0 bases at V and 0 bases at J, leaving 6 bases unmatched. Assay: immunoSEQ multiplex PCR; the TCRdb copy retains only in-frame clones and omits some. The data show tens of thousands of clones, roughly 70% seen once. Material: PBMCs, obtained from a glioma patient whose treatment included an IDH1 peptide vaccine. The chain has TRBV9 and TRBJ2-4, with TRBD2 matching 13 bases. This receptor was taken from a man aged 35 to 55 with glioma. The CDR3: CASSVGGLAGLLAKNIQYF. The CDR3 coding sequence is TGTGCCAGCAGCGTAGGGGGACTAGCGGGGCTACTAGCCAAAAACATTCAGTACTTC.